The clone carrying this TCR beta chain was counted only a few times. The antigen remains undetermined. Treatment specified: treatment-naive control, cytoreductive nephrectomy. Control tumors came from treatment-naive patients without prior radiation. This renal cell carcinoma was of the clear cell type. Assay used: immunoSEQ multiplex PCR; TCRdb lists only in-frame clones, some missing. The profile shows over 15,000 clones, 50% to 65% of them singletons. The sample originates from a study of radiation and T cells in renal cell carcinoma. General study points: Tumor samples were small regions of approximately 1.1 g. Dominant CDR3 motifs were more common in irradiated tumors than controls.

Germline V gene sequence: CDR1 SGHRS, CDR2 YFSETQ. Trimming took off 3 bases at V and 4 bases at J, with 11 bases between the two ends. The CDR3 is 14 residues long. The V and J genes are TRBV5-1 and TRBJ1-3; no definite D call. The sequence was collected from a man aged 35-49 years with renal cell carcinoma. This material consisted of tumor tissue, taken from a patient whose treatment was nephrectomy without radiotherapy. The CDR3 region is CASSWGEGGNTIYF. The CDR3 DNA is TGCGCCAGCAGCTGGGGTGAGGGCGGAAACACCATATATTTT.